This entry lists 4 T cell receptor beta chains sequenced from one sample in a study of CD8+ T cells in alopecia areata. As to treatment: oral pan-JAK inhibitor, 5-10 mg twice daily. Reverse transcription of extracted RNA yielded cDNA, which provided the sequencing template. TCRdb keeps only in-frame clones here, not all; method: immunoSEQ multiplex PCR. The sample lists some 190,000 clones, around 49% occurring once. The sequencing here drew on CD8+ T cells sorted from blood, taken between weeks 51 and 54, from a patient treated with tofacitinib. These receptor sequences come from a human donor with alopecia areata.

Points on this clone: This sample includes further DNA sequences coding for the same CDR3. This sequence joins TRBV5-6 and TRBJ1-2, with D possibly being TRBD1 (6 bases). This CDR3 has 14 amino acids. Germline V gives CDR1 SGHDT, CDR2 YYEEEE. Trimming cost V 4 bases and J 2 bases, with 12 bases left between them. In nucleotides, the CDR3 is TGTGCCAGCAGCGCACAGGGATTCAACTATGGCTACACCTTC. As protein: CASSAQGFNYGYTF.

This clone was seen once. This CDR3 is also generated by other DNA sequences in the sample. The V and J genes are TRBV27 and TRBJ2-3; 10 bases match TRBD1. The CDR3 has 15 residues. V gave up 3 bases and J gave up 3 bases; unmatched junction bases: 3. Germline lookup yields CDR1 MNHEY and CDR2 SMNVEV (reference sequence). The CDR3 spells CASSLGQGLTDTQYF. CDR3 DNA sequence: TGTGCCAGCAGTTTGGGACAGGGGCTGACAGATACGCAGTATTTT.

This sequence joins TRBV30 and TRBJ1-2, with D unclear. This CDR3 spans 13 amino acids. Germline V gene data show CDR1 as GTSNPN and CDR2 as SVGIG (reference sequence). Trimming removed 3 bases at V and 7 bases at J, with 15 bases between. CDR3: CAWSDSGPAGYTF. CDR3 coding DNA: TGTGCCTGGAGCGACTCCGGGCCCGCTGGCTACACCTTC.

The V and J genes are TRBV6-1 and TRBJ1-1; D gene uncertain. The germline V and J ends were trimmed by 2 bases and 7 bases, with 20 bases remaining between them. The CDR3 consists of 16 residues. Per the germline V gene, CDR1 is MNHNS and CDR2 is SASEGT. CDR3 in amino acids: CASSEILEEGSDEAFF. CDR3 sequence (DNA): TGTGCCAGCAGTGAAATATTGGAGGAAGGGTCAGATGAAGCTTTCTTT.